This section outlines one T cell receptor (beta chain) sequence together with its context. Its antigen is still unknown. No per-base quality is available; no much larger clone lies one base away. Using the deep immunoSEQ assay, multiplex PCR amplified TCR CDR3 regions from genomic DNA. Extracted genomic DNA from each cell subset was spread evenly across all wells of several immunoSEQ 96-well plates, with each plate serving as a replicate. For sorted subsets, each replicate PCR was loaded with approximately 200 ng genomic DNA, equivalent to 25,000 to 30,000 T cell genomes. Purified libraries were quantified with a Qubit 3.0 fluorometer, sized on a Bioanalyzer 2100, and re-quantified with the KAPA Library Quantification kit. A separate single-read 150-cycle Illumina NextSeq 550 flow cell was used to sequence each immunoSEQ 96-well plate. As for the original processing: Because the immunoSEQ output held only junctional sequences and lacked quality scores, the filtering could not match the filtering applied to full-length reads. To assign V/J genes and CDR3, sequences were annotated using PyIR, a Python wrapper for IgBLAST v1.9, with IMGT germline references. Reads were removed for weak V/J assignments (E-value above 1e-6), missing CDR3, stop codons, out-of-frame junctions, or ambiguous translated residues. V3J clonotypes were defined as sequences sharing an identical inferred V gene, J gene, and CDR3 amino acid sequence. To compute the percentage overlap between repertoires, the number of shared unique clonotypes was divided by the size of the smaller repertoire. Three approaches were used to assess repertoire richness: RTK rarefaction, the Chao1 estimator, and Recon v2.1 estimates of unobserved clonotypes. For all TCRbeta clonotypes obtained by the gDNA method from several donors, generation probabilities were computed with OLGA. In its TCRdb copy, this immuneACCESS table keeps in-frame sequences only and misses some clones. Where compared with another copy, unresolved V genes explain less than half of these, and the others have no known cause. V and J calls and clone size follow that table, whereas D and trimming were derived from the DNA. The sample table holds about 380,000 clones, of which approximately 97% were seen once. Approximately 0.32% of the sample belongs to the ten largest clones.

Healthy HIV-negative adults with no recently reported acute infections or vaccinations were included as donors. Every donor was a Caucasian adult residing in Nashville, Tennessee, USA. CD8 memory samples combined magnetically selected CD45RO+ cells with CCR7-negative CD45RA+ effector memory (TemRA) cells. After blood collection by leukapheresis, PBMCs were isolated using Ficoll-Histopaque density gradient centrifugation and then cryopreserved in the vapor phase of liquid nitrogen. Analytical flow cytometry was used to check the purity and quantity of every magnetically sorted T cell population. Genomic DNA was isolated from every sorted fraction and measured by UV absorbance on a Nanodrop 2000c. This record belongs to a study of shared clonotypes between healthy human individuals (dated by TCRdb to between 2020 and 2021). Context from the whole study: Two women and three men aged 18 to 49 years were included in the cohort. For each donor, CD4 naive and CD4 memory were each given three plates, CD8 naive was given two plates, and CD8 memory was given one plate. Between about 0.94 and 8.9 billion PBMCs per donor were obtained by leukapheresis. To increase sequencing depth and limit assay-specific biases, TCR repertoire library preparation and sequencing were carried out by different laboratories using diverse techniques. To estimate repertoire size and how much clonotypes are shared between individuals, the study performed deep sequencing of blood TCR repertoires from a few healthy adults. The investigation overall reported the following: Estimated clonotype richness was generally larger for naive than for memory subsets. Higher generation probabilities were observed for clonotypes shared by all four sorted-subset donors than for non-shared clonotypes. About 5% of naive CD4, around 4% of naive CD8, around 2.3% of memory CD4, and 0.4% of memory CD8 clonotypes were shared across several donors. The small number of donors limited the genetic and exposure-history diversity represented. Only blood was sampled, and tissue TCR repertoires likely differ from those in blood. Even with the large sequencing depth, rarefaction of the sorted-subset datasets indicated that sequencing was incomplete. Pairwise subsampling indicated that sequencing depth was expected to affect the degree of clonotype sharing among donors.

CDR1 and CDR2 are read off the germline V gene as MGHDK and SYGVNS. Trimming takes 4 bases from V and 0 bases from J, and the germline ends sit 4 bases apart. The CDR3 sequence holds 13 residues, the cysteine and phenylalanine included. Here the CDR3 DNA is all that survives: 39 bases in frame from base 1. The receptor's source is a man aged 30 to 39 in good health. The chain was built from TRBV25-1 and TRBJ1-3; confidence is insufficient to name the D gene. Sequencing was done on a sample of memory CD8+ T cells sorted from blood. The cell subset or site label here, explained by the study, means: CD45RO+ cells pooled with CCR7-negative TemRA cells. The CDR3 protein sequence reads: CASSAISGNTIYF. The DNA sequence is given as TGTGCCAGCAGTGCTATCTCTGGAAACACCATATATTTT.